This T cell receptor (beta chain) was sequenced for a study of T cell changes during pregnancy in multiple sclerosis. The data were produced by immunoSEQ multiplex PCR, yet TCRdb's version contains in-frame clones alone and is incomplete. The repertoire holds around 96,000 clones, with around 94% as singletons. CDR1 and CDR2 from the germline V gene are SEHNR and FQNEAQ (reference sequence). The CDR3 loop spans 16 amino acids. V lost 2 bases, J lost 5 bases, and 17 bases lay in between. The V gene is TRBV7-9, the J gene TRBJ2-3, with D unresolved. The clonotype comes from a female donor in good health, enrolled as a control in a pregnancy study. The sample was peripheral blood, taken after pregnancy. CDR3 sequence: CASSLPVQHLGDTQYF. The CDR3 DNA reads TGTGCCAGCAGCTTACCGGTACAGCATTTGGGAGATACGCAGTATTTT.